The 24 T cell receptor beta chains listed next were all sequenced from one sample in a study of T cells in Graves' hyperthyroidism and ophthalmopathy. Amplification of TCR beta CDR3 regions was performed using RNA transcripts as template. The HTBI primer set was used in a first-round RT-PCR of the TCR CDR3. TCRdb used MiXCR to reprocess the multiplex PCR reads, holding one entry per CDR3 protein. The sample includes roughly 500,000 distinct CDR3 sequences, roughly a sixth of them seen just once. The sample taken for sequencing was blood. The receptors derive from a woman aged 30 to 39 with Graves' ophthalmopathy.

This chain links TRBV27 with TRBJ2-5; 7 bases map to TRBD1. The CDR3 covers 15 residues. Germline values: CDR1 MNHEY, CDR2 SMNVEV (reference sequence). Trimming at V came to 6 bases and at J to 7 bases, leaving 14 bases not matched to a gene. The CDR3 coding sequence is TGTGCCAGCAGGCCCAGGTGGCCACCAGGGGGGACCCAGTACTTC. Protein sequence: CASRPRWPPGGTQYF.

This clonotype was found many times. The CDR3 protein is CATSRDRDAGGNQPQHF. In DNA, the CDR3 is TGTGCCACCAGCAGAGATCGGGACGCAGGGGGCAATCAGCCCCAGCATTTT. V and J are TRBV15 and TRBJ1-5; possible D gene TRBD1, 6 bases. CDR1 is LNHNV and CDR2 is YYDKDF in the germline V gene (reference sequence). Trimming cost V 0 bases and J 2 bases, with 14 bases left between them. The CDR3 is made up of 17 amino acids.

This clonotype was counted between two and nine times. The gene calls are TRBV5-8 and TRBJ2-5, with 7 nucleotides matching TRBD1. After removal of 1 base from V and 3 bases from J, the junction contained 3 bases not matched to a gene. CDR3 length: 14 amino acids. Germline V gives CDR1 SGHTS, CDR2 YDEGEE. Written as DNA, the CDR3 is TGTGCCAGCAGCTTGATCGGACAGGAAGAGACCCAGTACTTC. Encoded protein: CASSLIGQEETQYF. The full variable domain, completed using reference TRBV5-8 and TRBJ2-5, is EAGVTQSPTHLIKTRGQQATLRCSPISGHTSVYWYQQALGLGLQFLLWYDEGEERNRGNFPPRFSGRQFPNYSSELNVNALELEDSALYLCASSLIGQEETQYFGPGTRLLVL.

This clonotype was detected only a few times. This chain joins TRBV3-1 and TRBJ1-3; D is unclear. With 1 base removed from V and 4 bases from J, the gap between germline ends came to 8 bases. The germline gives CDR1 LGHDT, CDR2 YNNKEL (reference sequence). The CDR3 is made up of 14 amino acids. CDR3: CASSQVDGGNTIYF. The CDR3 coding sequence is TGTGCCAGCAGCCAAGTGGACGGGGGAAACACCATATATTTT.

This clonotype was seen only a few times. The rearrangement links TRBV29-1 to TRBJ2-1; TRBD2 matches 7 bases. This CDR3 has 14 residues. Germline V gene lookup returns CDR1 SQVTM and CDR2 ANQGSEA. V shed 3 bases and J 3 bases; nucleotides not matched to a gene: 5. The DNA of the CDR3 is TGCAGCGTTGACTGGGGGGGACGCTACAATGAGCAGTTCTTC. This encodes CSVDWGGRYNEQFF.

A word on this clonotype: A much larger clone is a single base away; this may be a read error. The CDR3 bases are TGCGGCAGCAGCTACCGGGACAGGGGTGACGAGCAGTACTTC. This translates into CGSSYRDRGDEQYF. The chain joins TRBV5-1 to TRBJ2-7; 10 positions agree with TRBD1. This CDR3 contains 14 residues. Per the germline V gene, CDR1 is SGHRS and CDR2 is YFSETQ.

This clonotype showed up just once. This sequence joins TRBV19 and TRBJ2-1; 8 bases are shared with TRBD1. The trim removed 2 bases at V and 0 bases at J, leaving 3 bases unmatched. CDR3 length: 16 amino acids. Germline assignment: CDR1 LNHDA and CDR2 SQIVND (reference sequence). Here the CDR3 DNA reads TGTGCCAGTAGTATATCAGACAGGGGCTCCTACAATGAGCAGTTCTTC. Translated: CASSISDRGSYNEQFF.

The chain links TRBV4-2 to TRBJ2-2; D possibly matches TRBD1 or TRBD2 (5 bases each). The CDR3 has 12 amino acids. V was shortened by 4 bases and J by 14 bases, with 14 bases between the two germline ends. CDR1 is LGHNA, CDR2 YNFKEQ, per germline. CDR3 loop: CASSLRIGALFF. The CDR3 DNA sequence: TGTGCCAGCAGCCTGCGTATCGGGGCTCTGTTTTTT.

The CDR3 reads CSASIINEKLFF. Written as DNA, the CDR3 is TGCAGTGCTAGCATTATCAATGAAAAACTGTTTTTT. The chain has TRBV20-1 and TRBJ1-4; D gene uncertain. V lost 3 bases to trimming and J lost 5 bases, with 7 bases between them. The CDR3 contains 12 residues. CDR1 and CDR2 from the germline V gene are DFQATT and SNEGSKA (reference sequence).

The V gene is TRBV19, the J gene TRBJ2-7, with D maybe TRBD2 (7 bases). The CDR3 runs to 14 residues. The V end lost 5 bases, the J end lost 3 bases, and 14 bases lay between the germline ends. Per the germline V gene, CDR1 is LNHDA and CDR2 is SQIVND (reference sequence). The CDR3 bases are TGTGCCAGTAGTGGTAGAGGGGGGGTCTACGAGCAGTACTTC. Translated, it gives CASSGRGGVYEQYF.

This chain joins TRBV20-1 and TRBJ1-3; D might be TRBD1 (5 bases). The CDR3 covers 16 residues. Trimming cost V 1 base and J 7 bases, with 20 bases left between them. Germline CDR1 DFQATT, CDR2 SNEGSKA (reference sequence). Written as DNA, the CDR3 is TGCAGTGCTAGAGGGCGAGCCGGGACCTCAAGTAACACCATATATTTT. This gives the protein CSARGRAGTSSNTIYF.

The chain links TRBV5-1 to TRBJ2-3; D could derive from TRBD1 or TRBD2 (5 bases each). Germline lookup yields CDR1 SGHRS and CDR2 YFSETQ. CDR3 length: 16 amino acids. V lost 4 bases, J lost 5 bases, and 20 bases lay in between. The chain's CDR3 is CASSDSGTADLDTQYF. The CDR3 nucleotides read TGCGCCAGCAGCGATTCCGGGACCGCAGATCTAGATACGCAGTATTTT.

This clonotype was picked up many times. The chain employs TRBV20-1 and TRBJ2-7; D gene uncertain. CDR3 size: 12 residues. Germline assignment: CDR1 DFQATT and CDR2 SNEGSKA (reference sequence). Trimming shortened V by 0 bases and J by 5 bases, and 8 bases separated the two germline ends. The CDR3 here is CSAREFLDEQYF. CDR3 DNA: TGCAGTGCTAGAGAGTTTCTCGACGAGCAGTACTTC.

Written as DNA, the CDR3 is TGCAGCGTAAACGGACAGGGTAGCAATCAGCCCCAGCATTTT. Protein product: CSVNGQGSNQPQHF. The V and J genes are TRBV29-1 and TRBJ1-5, with 8 bases matching TRBD1. Germline V gene sequence: CDR1 SQVTM, CDR2 ANQGSEA. J gave up 0 bases and V 6 bases, and 4 bases lay outside the gene matches. CDR3 length: 14 residues.

The V gene is TRBV20-1, the J gene TRBJ2-1; the D gene is possibly TRBD2 (6 bases). With 6 bases removed from V and 6 bases from J, the gap between germline ends came to 24 bases. Germline assignment: CDR1 DFQATT and CDR2 SNEGSKA (reference sequence). This CDR3 comprises 16 residues. The CDR3 DNA is TGCAGTGCCCCTGGCCCTTTCGGGAGACTCTCCAATGAGCAGTTCTTC. As protein: CSAPGPFGRLSNEQFF.

This clonotype has at least ten counts. The chain is built from TRBV20-1 and TRBJ2-7; the match to TRBD2 covers 9 bases. The CDR3 is 13 residues long. The V gene end was trimmed by 6 bases and the J gene end by 4 bases; junction bases not matched to a gene: 7. Per germline, CDR1 DFQATT and CDR2 SNEGSKA (reference sequence). In nucleotides, the CDR3 is TGCAGTGCAACCGGGACTAGCTCTTACGAGCAGTACTTC. The encoded protein is CSATGTSSYEQYF.

This clonotype showed up many times. The chain couples TRBV27 to TRBJ1-1, with D hard to call. Trimming pared 0 bases from V and 1 base from J, leaving 12 bases between. The CDR3 contains 16 residues. Germline V gene sequence: CDR1 MNHEY, CDR2 SMNVEV (reference sequence). The CDR3 protein is CASSLSRRGWNTEAFF. Here the CDR3 DNA reads TGTGCCAGCAGTTTATCGCGACGGGGATGGAACACTGAAGCTTTCTTT.

This clonotype was detected a few times. The chain joins TRBV29-1 to TRBJ2-1; D unresolved. Trimming pared 6 bases from V and 5 bases from J, leaving 2 bases between. The CDR3 extends over 9 amino acids. The germline V gene encodes CDR1 SQVTM and CDR2 ANQGSEA. For the CDR3, the DNA is TGCAGCGTAGACAATGAGCAGTTCTTC. Its translation is CSVDNEQFF.

This clonotype was recorded at least ten times. V is TRBV6-2 or TRBV6-3 and J is TRBJ2-7, with 7 bases aligning to TRBD2. The V gene's germline CDR1 is MNHEY and CDR2 SVGEGT. The CDR3 loop spans 14 amino acids. With V trimmed by 6 bases and J by 4 bases, 9 bases remained unmatched. Here the CDR3 DNA reads TGTGCCAGCAGGGTAAGCGGGAAGGGATACGAGCAGTACTTC. Protein sequence: CASRVSGKGYEQYF.

Points on this clonotype: A read error is possible here, since a much larger clone lies one base away. This chain connects TRBV27 to TRBJ2-3, with TRBD1 matching over 7 bases. The CDR3 has 16 residues. V was pared by 5 bases and J by 2 bases, with 10 bases of the junction left unmatched. The germline V gene has CDR1 MNHEY and CDR2 SMNVEV (reference sequence). CDR3 sequence reads: CASSESGTETTDTQYF. The DNA of the CDR3 is TGTGCCAGCAGTGAGTCCGGGACAGAAACCACAGATACGCAGTATTTT.

The V and J genes are TRBV19 and TRBJ1-1, with D uncertain. V was pared by 1 base and J by 0 bases, with 6 bases between. CDR3 length: 14 residues. Germline V gene lookup returns CDR1 LNHDA and CDR2 SQIVND (reference sequence). CDR3 sequence reads: CASSIATLNTEAFF. CDR3 in DNA: TGTGCCAGTAGTATAGCAACTTTGAACACTGAAGCTTTCTTT.

This clonotype was picked up many times. This rearrangement joins TRBV7-3 to TRBJ2-3, with 9 bases fitting TRBD2. The CDR3 length is 17 residues. J gave up 2 bases and V 1 base, and 7 bases lay outside the gene matches. Germline V gene data show CDR1 as SGHTA and CDR2 as FQGTGA. DNA of the CDR3: TGTGCCAGCAGCTTAAAGGCGGGAGGGCCTACCACAGATACGCAGTATTTT. As protein: CASSLKAGGPTTDTQYF.

The V and J genes are TRBV7-9 and TRBJ2-7; D possibly corresponds to TRBD1 (5 bases). Germline CDR1 is SEHNR and CDR2 is FQNEAQ (reference sequence). This CDR3 comprises 13 residues. Trimming pared 1 base from V and 7 bases from J, leaving 11 bases between. In DNA, the CDR3 is TGTGCCAGCAGCTTAGAGGGGCTGCGGGAGCAGTACTTC. Its translation: CASSLEGLREQYF.

This clonotype was detected many times. This rearrangement joins TRBV3-1 to TRBJ2-3; 12 bases match TRBD2. CDR3 length: 16 residues. The V gene's germline CDR1 is LGHDT and CDR2 YNNKEL (reference sequence). Unmatched junction bases numbered 5, after V lost 4 bases and J lost 3 bases. The CDR3 here is CASSLWTSGKTDTQYF. The CDR3 coding sequence is TGTGCCAGCAGCCTATGGACTAGCGGGAAGACAGATACGCAGTATTTT.